The 13 T cell receptor beta chains below were found in one sample sequenced in a study of regulatory T cells in long-lasting Graves disease. Time point: newly diagnosed GD, antithyroid drugs for less than 3 months. The TCR library was made from RNA extracted from PBMCs. Sequencing libraries for TCR beta were prepared with iRepertoire HTBI primers and Arm-PCR of CDR3 regions. TCRdb processed the multiplex PCR reads anew with MiXCR; each CDR3 protein has one entry. This table has 250,000 to 300,000 distinct CDR3 sequences, around 18% appearing once. The same sample was also studied in work on T cells in Graves' hyperthyroidism and ophthalmopathy.

The material was peripheral blood mononuclear cells (PBMCs), obtained at new diagnosis, from a patient treated with antithyroid drugs. These receptors came from a woman younger than 45 with Graves disease.

The J gene is TRBJ2-7, the V gene TRBV6-2 or TRBV6-3; D is tentatively TRBD1 or TRBD2 (7 bases each). The CDR3 runs 14 residues. Deletions cut 6 bases from V and 1 base from J, with 13 bases between. The V gene's germline CDR1 is MNHEY and CDR2 SVGEGT. CDR3 in DNA: TGTGCCAGCAGGACAGCGGGACAGTCCTACGAGCAGTACTTC. Protein: CASRTAGQSYEQYF.

This clonotype was seen many times. The gene calls are TRBV5-1 and TRBJ1-4; 9 bases match TRBD1. The CDR3 extends over 15 amino acids. Germline CDR1 SGHRS, CDR2 YFSETQ. V lost 7 bases, J lost 5 bases, and 9 bases stayed unmatched. The CDR3 DNA reads as TGCGCCAGCTCGGGGACAGGGCGGTCGAATGAAAAACTGTTTTTT. This encodes CASSGTGRSNEKLFF.

The chain joins TRBV25-1 to TRBJ1-1; maybe TRBD1 (5 bases). The V gene's germline CDR1 is MGHDK and CDR2 SYGVNS. Trimming shortened V by 3 bases and J by 11 bases, and 13 bases separated the two germline ends. This CDR3 comprises 12 residues. This CDR3 reads CASSDWGVPAFF. The DNA for the CDR3 is TGTGCCAGCAGTGATTGGGGGGTACCGGCTTTCTTT.

In this sample, this clonotype turned up many times. V is TRBV14 and J is TRBJ1-4, with a weak D call TRBD1 (6 bases). The V end lost 3 bases, the J end lost 8 bases, and 10 bases lay between the germline ends. The CDR3 covers 13 residues. Per the germline V gene, CDR1 is SGHDN and CDR2 is FVKESK. The CDR3 reads CASSQGAREKLFF. CDR3 sequence (DNA): TGTGCCAGCAGCCAGGGGGCTAGAGAAAAACTGTTTTTT.

This clonotype appeared many times. This chain connects TRBV10-3 to TRBJ2-3; unclear D gene. The V and J ends lost 0 bases and 2 bases respectively, with 9 bases between them. CDR1 and CDR2 from the germline V gene are ENHRY and SYGVKD. CDR3 size: 15 residues. CDR3 coding DNA: TGTGCCATCAGTGAGTCATACACCACCACAGATACGCAGTATTTT. Protein: CAISESYTTTDTQYF.

This clonotype was counted at least ten times. A read error may account for a junction end that differs from germline. The chain combines TRBV20-1 with TRBJ1-2; TRBD1 aligns across 8 bases. Germline loops: CDR1 DFQATT, CDR2 SNEGSKA (reference sequence). This CDR3 has 13 amino acids. The CDR3 reads CSTRDYRGDGYTF. The CDR3 region has the DNA TGCAGTACTAGAGATTACAGGGGGGATGGCTACACCTTC.

This clonotype has a count of ten or more. V gene TRBV14 combines with J gene TRBJ2-3, with D perhaps assigned TRBD1 or TRBD2 (5 bases each). The V end lost 4 bases, the J end lost 0 bases, and 14 bases lay between the germline ends. CDR1 and CDR2 (germline): SGHDN, FVKESK. CDR3 length equals 16 residues. The CDR3 sequence: CASSPRDGPSTDTQYF. Here the CDR3 DNA reads TGTGCCAGCAGCCCCCGGGACGGCCCTAGCACAGATACGCAGTATTTT.

This clonotype was found many times. The chain has TRBV2 and TRBJ2-5; 9 bases match TRBD1. In germline, CDR1 is SNHLY, CDR2 FYNNEI. The CDR3 totals 14 residues. The V gene end was trimmed by 8 bases and the J gene end by 3 bases; junction bases not matched to a gene: 7. DNA for the CDR3: TGTGCCAGCCAGCCCGGGACAGGGAAAGAGACCCAGTACTTC. This translates into CASQPGTGKETQYF.

The chain joins TRBV5-8 to TRBJ1-4, with 7 nucleotides matching TRBD1. The CDR3 contains 16 residues. J was trimmed by 0 bases and V by 2 bases; bases with no gene match: 4. Germline CDR1 reads SGHTS; CDR2 reads YDEGEE. The CDR3 loop reads CASSLGTVATNEKLFF. In DNA form, the CDR3 reads TGTGCCAGCAGCTTAGGGACAGTTGCAACTAATGAAAAACTGTTTTTT. The variable domain in full, completed from reference TRBV5-8 and TRBJ1-4, reads EAGVTQSPTHLIKTRGQQATLRCSPISGHTSVYWYQQALGLGLQFLLWYDEGEERNRGNFPPRFSGRQFPNYSSELNVNALELEDSALYLCASSLGTVATNEKLFFGSGTQLSVL.

This clonotype was observed many times. V gene TRBV7-2 combines with J gene TRBJ1-4; tentatively, D is TRBD1 (5 bases). With 7 bases removed from V and 7 bases from J, the gap between germline ends came to 19 bases. The germline V gene has CDR1 SGHTA and CDR2 FQGNSA. This CDR3 region has 15 residues. The DNA of the CDR3 is TGTGCCAGCAAATATATTGGGGGGTCGGGTGAAAAACTGTTTTTT. Protein product: CASKYIGGSGEKLFF.

Turning to this clonotype: Relative to the germline gene, one junction end is altered; a read error may explain this. The chain couples TRBV10-3 to TRBJ2-1; the match to TRBD1 covers 8 bases. This CDR3 is 19 amino acids long. The germline V gene encodes CDR1 ENHRY and CDR2 SYGVKD. CDR3 nucleotide sequence: TGTACCATCAGGATTCCGGGACAGGATCGTGGTAGGGGTTTGAATGAGCAGTTCTTC. It codes for CTIRIPGQDRGRGLNEQFF.

As for this clonotype: A much larger clone differs by one base, so this may be a read error. The chain has TRBV9 and TRBJ2-7, with D possibly being TRBD2 (6 bases). The CDR3 length is 14 residues. Germline V gives CDR1 SGDLS, CDR2 YYNGEE. Trimming removed 1 base from V and 7 bases from J, with 15 bases in between. CDR3 in amino acids: CASSVLEAAGEQYF. CDR3 in DNA: TGTGCCAGCAGCGTATTAGAAGCGGCGGGGGAGCAGTACTTC. Full variable domain (missing parts from reference TRBV9 and TRBJ2-7): DSGVTQTPKHLITATGQRVTLRCSPRSGDLSVYWYQQSLDQGLQFLIQYYNGEERAKGNILERFSAQQFPDLHSELNLSSLELGDSALYFCASSVLEAAGEQYFGPGTRLTVT.

This clonotype has ten or more counts. The CDR3, as DNA: TGTGCCAGCAGCGCGGGGGAGACTAGCGCCCCGGCTGAGCAGTACTTC. Residues: CASSAGETSAPAEQYF. V is TRBV9 and J is TRBJ2-7; TRBD2 aligns across 8 bases. Germline CDR1 and CDR2: SGDLS and YYNGEE. V dropped 3 bases and J dropped 7; count of bases not matched to a gene: 15. This CDR3 spans 16 amino acids.